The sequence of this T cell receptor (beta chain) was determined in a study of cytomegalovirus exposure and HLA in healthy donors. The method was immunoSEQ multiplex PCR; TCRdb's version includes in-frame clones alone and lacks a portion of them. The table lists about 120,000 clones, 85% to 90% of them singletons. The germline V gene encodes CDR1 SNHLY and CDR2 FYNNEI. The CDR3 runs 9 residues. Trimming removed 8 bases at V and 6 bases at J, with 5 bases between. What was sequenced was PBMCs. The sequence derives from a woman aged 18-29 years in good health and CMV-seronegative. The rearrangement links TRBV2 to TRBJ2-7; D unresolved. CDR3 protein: CASGREQYV. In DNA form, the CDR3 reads TGTGCCAGCGGGCGCGAGCAGTACGTC.